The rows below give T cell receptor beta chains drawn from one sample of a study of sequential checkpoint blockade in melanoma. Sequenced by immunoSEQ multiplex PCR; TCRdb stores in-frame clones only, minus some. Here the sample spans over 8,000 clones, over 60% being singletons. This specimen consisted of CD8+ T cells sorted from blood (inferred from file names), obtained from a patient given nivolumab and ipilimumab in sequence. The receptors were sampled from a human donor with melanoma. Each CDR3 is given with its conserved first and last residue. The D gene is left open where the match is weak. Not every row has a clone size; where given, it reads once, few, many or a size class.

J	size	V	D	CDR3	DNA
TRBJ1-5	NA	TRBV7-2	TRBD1	CASSLDRDIESNQPQHF	TGTGCCAGCAGCTTGGACAGGGATATCGAGAGCAATCAGCCCCAGCATTTT
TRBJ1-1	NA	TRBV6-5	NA	CASSYRWNTEAFF	TGTGCCAGCAGTTACCGGTGGAACACTGAAGCTTTCTTT
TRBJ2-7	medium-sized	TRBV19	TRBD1	CASSRGQGAVGSYEQYF	TGTGCCAGTAGCCGGGGACAGGGCGCCGTCGGTTCCTACGAGCAGTACTTC
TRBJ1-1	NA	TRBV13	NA	CASSSGQSLEAFF	TGTGCCAGCAGCTCCGGACAGAGCCTTGAAGCTTTCTTT
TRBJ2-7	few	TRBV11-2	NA	CASSFGGYYEQYF	TGTGCCAGCAGCTTTGGGGGGTACTACGAGCAGTACTTC
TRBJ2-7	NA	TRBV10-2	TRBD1	CASSAGTGGSYEQYF	TGCGCCAGCAGCGCCGGGACAGGGGGCTCTTACGAGCAGTACTTC
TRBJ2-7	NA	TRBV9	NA	CASSWGLGIYEQYF	TGTGCCAGCAGCTGGGGGCTAGGGATCTACGAGCAGTACTTC
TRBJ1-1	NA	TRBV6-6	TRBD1	CASTLGNRGGPEAFF	TGTGCCAGCACCCTCGGGAACAGGGGCGGTCCTGAAGCTTTCTTT
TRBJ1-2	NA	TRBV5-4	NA	CASSFSLPGGFGYTF	TGTGCCAGCAGCTTTTCCCTGCCTGGGGGCTTTGGCTACACCTTC
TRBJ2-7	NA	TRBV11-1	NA	CASSLLTGPTYEQYF	TGTGCCAGCAGCTTATTAACGGGTCCTACCTACGAGCAGTACTTC
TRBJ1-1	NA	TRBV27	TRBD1	CASSLGPTGDTEAFF	TGTGCCAGCAGTTTAGGTCCGACAGGGGACACTGAAGCTTTCTTT
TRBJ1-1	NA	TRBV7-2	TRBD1	CASSSTVRQGYTEAFF	TGTGCCAGCAGCTCGACGGTCAGACAGGGATACACTGAAGCTTTCTTT
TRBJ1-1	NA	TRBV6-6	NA	CASSHGEAFF	TGTGCCAGCAGTCACGGTGAAGCTTTCTTT
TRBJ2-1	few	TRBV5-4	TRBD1	CASSFESRDSLF	TGTGCCAGCAGCTTCGAGTCCCGGGACAGCCTCTTC
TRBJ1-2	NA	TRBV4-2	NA	CASSQDLKGGLRGGYTF	TGTGCCAGCAGCCAAGACTTGAAGGGGGGACTAAGGGGAGGCTACACCTTC
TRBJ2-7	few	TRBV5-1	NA	CASSYIGGDYEQYF	TGCGCCAGCAGTTATATAGGAGGGGACTACGAGCAGTACTTC
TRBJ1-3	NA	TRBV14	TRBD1	CASSFDRGAGNTIYF	TGTGCCAGCAGCTTCGACAGGGGCGCTGGAAACACCATATATTTT
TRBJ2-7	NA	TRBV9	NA	CASSVGEGEQYF	TGTGCCAGCAGCGTAGGAGAGGGCGAGCAGTACTTC
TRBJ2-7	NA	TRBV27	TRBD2	CASSLGLAAPYEQYF	TGTGCCAGCAGTTTAGGACTAGCGGCCCCCTACGAGCAGTACTTC
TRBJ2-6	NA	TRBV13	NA	CASSATQVQSRANVLTF	TGTGCCAGCAGTGCGACTCAAGTACAAAGTCGGGCCAACGTCCTGACTTTC
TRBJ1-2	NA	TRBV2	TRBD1	CASSFDRGYGYTF	TGTGCCAGCAGTTTCGACAGGGGCTATGGCTACACCTTC
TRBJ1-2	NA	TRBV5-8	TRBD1	CASSPPGQGDGYTF	TGCGCCAGCAGCCCACCCGGACAGGGGGACGGCTACACCTTC
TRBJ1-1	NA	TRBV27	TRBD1	CASSPPDRATEAFF	TGTGCCAGCAGTCCACCCGACAGGGCCACTGAAGCTTTCTTT
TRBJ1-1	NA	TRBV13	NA	CASSLEGHEAFF	TGTGCCAGCAGCTTAGAGGGGCATGAAGCTTTCTTT
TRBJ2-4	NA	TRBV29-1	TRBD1	CSVSSGQAKNIQYF	TGCAGCGTTTCTTCGGGACAGGCGAAAAACATTCAGTACTTC
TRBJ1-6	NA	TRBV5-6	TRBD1	CASSAGQGFNSPLHF	TGTGCCAGCAGCGCAGGACAGGGCTTTAATTCACCCCTCCACTTT
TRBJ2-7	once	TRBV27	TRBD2	CASSLSRGAGEQYF	TGTGCCAGCAGTTTATCGCGGGGGGCAGGGGAGCAGTACTTC
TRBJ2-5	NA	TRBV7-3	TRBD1	CASSSTGGQETQYF	TGTGCCAGCAGCTCGACAGGGGGCCAAGAGACCCAGTACTTC
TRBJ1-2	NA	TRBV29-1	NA	CSVDGFRDYGYTF	TGCAGCGTTGATGGATTCAGGGACTATGGCTACACCTTC
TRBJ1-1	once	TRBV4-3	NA	CASSQDPAFF	TGCGCCAGCAGCCAAGATCCGGCTTTCTTT
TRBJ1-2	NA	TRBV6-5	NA	CASSYLGGYEGYTF	TGTGCCAGCAGTTACTTAGGAGGGTATGAGGGCTACACCTTC
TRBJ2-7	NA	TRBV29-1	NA	CSAVSAGIEQYF	TGCAGCGCCGTGAGTGCAGGGATCGAGCAGTACTTC
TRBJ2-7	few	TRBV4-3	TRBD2	CASSHRTSDEQYF	TGCGCCAGCAGCCACCGAACTAGCGACGAGCAGTACTTC
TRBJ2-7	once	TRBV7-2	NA	CASSLGSTYEQYF	TGTGCCAGCAGCTTGGGCAGTACCTACGAGCAGTACTTC
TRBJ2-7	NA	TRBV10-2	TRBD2	CASSESGAGVYEQYF	TGCGCCAGCAGTGAGTCCGGAGCGGGGGTTTACGAGCAGTACTTC
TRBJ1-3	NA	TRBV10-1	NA	CASSDYSGNTIYF	TGCGCCAGCAGTGATTACTCTGGAAACACCATATATTTT
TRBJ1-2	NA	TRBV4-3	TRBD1	CASSQDFTGGRDGYTF	TGCGCCAGCAGCCAAGATTTCACAGGGGGCAGGGATGGCTACACCTTC
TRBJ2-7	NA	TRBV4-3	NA	CASSQDRAGDYEQYF	TGCGCCAGCAGCCAAGATAGAGCAGGCGACTACGAGCAGTACTTC
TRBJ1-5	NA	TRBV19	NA	CASSIAGHSNQPQHF	TGTGCCAGTAGTATAGCAGGGCATAGCAATCAGCCCCAGCATTTT
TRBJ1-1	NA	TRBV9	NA	CASSVRGTEAFF	TGTGCCAGCAGCGTGAGGGGGACTGAAGCTTTCTTT
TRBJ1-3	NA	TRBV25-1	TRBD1	CASSAAGTGLGNTIYF	TGTGCCAGCAGTGCGGCCGGGACAGGGTTAGGAAACACCATATATTTT
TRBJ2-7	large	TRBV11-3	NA	CASSLESEGDEQYF	TGTGCCAGCAGCTTAGAAAGTGAGGGGGACGAGCAGTACTTC
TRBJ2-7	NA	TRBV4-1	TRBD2	CASSHQTSGSYEQYF	TGCGCCAGCAGCCACCAGACTAGCGGCTCCTACGAGCAGTACTTC
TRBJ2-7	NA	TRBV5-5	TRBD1	CASSFRDRRTYEQYF	TGTGCCAGCAGCTTCCGGGACAGGCGCACCTACGAGCAGTACTTC
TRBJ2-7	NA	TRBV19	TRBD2	CASSVIAGEYEQYF	TGTGCCAGTAGTGTTATAGCGGGGGAGTACGAGCAGTACTTC
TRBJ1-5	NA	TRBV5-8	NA	CASSQDEGINQPQHF	TGTGCCAGCAGCCAAGATGAGGGAATCAATCAGCCCCAGCATTTT